This note documents a single T cell receptor (beta chain) sequence. This sample was taken from a study of shared clonotypes between healthy human individuals. Losses at the gene ends were 0 bases for V and 1 base for J; bases not matched to a gene: 19. The CDR3 length is 21 residues. In germline, CDR1 is LGHNA, CDR2 YNFKEQ. Clones were read by immunoSEQ multiplex PCR, and TCRdb kept only the in-frame ones, dropping some. The data hold approximately 470,000 clones, with 60% to 80% observed a single time. Input material: PBMCs. The TCR originated in a woman aged 40 to 50 in good health. Some clones in this sample may be carry-over from other donors' samples. V gene TRBV4-2 combines with J gene TRBJ2-3; 7 bases agree with TRBD2. CDR3 in amino acids: CASSQEGTYAPGLKGTDTQYF. The CDR3 bases are TGTGCCAGCAGCCAAGAAGGGACCTACGCCCCGGGACTAAAAGGCACAGATACGCAGTATTTT.